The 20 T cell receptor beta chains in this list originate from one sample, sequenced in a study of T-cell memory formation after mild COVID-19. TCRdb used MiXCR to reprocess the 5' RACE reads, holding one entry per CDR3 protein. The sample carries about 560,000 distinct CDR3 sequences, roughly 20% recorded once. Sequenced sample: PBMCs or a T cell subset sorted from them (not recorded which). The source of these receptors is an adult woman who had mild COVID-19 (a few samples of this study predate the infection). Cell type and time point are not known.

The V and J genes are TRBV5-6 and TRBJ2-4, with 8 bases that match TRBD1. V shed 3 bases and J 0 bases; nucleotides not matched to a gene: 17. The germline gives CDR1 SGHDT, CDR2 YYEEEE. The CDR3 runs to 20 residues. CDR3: CASSWGPGQEMGLAKNIQYF. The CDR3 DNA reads TGTGCCAGCAGCTGGGGTCCGGGACAGGAAATGGGTTTAGCCAAAAACATTCAGTACTTC.

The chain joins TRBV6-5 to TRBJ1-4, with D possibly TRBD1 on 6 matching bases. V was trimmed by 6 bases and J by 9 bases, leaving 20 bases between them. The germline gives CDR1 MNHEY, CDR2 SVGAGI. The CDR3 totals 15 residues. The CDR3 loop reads CASRNEGGRFKKLFF. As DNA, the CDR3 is TGTGCCAGCAGAAACGAGGGGGGTAGATTCAAAAAACTGTTTTTT.

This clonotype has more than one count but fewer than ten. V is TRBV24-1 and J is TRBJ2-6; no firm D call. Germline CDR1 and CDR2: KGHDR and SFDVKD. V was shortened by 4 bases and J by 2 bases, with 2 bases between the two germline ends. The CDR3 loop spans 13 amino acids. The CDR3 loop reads CATSDAGANVLTF. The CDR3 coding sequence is TGTGCCACCAGTGACGCTGGGGCCAACGTCCTGACTTTC.

The CDR3 DNA reads as TGCGCCAGCAGCCCAGGACTAGCGGAACTGAACACCGGGGAGCTGTTTTTT. The encoded protein is CASSPGLAELNTGELFF. V gene TRBV4-1 combines with J gene TRBJ2-2; 10 nucleotides align to TRBD2. This CDR3 comprises 17 residues. Germline values: CDR1 MGHRA, CDR2 YSYEKL. V dropped 4 bases and J dropped 1; count of bases not matched to a gene: 6.

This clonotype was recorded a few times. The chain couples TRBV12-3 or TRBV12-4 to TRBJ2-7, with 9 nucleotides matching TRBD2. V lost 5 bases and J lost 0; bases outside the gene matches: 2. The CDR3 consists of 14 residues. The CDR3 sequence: CASSSGRRSYEQYF. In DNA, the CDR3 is TGTGCCAGCAGTAGCGGGAGGCGCTCCTACGAGCAGTACTTC.

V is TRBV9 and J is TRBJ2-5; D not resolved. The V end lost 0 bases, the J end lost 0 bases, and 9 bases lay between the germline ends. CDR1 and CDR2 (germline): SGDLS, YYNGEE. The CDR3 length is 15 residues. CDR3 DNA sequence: TGTGCCAGCAGCGTAGTATACAGAAACCAAGAGACCCAGTACTTC. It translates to CASSVVYRNQETQYF. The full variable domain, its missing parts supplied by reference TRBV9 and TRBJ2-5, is DSGVTQTPKHLITATGQRVTLRCSPRSGDLSVYWYQQSLDQGLQFLIQYYNGEERAKGNILERFSAQQFPDLHSELNLSSLELGDSALYFCASSVVYRNQETQYFGPGTRLLVL.

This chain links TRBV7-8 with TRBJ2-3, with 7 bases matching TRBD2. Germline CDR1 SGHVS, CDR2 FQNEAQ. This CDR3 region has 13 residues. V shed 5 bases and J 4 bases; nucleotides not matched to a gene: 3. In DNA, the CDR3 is TGTGCCAGCAGCAAGCTAGCGGCAGATACGCAGTATTTT. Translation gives CASSKLAADTQYF. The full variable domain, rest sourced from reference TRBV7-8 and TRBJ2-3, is GAGVSQSPRYKVAKRGQDVALRCDPISGHVSLFWYQQALGQGPEFLTYFQNEAQLDKSGLPSDRFFAERPEGSVSTLKIQRTQQEDSAVYLCASSKLAADTQYFGPGTRLTVL.

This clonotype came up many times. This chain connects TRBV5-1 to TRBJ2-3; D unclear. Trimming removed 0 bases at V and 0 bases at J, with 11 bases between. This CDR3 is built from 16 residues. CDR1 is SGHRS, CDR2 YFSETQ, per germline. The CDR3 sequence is CASSLAAATSTDTQYF. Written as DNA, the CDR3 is TGCGCCAGCAGCTTGGCTGCAGCCACTAGCACAGATACGCAGTATTTT.

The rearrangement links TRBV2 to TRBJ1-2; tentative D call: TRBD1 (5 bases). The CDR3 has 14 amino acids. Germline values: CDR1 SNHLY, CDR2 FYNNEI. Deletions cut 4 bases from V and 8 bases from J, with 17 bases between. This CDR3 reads CASSGGSQPAGYTF. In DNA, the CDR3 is TGTGCCAGCAGTGGGGGGTCCCAACCCGCGGGCTACACCTTC.

CDR3 amino acids: CASSPNAGQKTDTQYF. The CDR3 bases are TGTGCCAGCAGTCCAAACGCGGGCCAAAAGACAGATACGCAGTATTTT. This sequence joins TRBV7-8 and TRBJ2-3, with D perhaps TRBD2 (5 bases). Trimming removed 6 bases at V and 3 bases at J, with 19 bases between. The germline CDR1 and CDR2 sequences are SGHVS and FQNEAQ. The CDR3 consists of 16 residues.

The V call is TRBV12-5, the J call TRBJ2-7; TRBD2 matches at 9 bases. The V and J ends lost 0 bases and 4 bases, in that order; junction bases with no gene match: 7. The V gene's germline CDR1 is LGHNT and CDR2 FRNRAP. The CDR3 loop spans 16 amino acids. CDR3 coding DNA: TGTGCTAGTGGTTTGGTTATAGCGGGAGAGGGATACGAGCAGTACTTC. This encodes CASGLVIAGEGYEQYF.

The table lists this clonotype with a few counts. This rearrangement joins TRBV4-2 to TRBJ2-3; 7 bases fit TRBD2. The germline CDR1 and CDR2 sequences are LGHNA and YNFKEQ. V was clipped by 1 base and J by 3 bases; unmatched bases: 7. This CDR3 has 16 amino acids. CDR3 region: CASSQGGGSLTDTQYF. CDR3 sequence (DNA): TGTGCCAGCAGCCAAGGGGGCGGGAGCCTGACAGATACGCAGTATTTT.

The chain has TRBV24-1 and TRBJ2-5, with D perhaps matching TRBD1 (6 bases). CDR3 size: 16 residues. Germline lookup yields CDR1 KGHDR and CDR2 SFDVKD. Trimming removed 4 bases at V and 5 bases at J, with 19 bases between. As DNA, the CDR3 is TGTGCCACCAGTGACCCGAGGCCGGGGACACTGGAGACCCAGTACTTC. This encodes CATSDPRPGTLETQYF.

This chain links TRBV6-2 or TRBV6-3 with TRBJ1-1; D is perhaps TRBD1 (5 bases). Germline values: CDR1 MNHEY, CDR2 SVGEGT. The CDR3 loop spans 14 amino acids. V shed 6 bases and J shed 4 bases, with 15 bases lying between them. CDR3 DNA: TGTGCCAGCAGCAACGGCCGGGGACCCACTGAAGCTTTCTTT. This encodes CASSNGRGPTEAFF.

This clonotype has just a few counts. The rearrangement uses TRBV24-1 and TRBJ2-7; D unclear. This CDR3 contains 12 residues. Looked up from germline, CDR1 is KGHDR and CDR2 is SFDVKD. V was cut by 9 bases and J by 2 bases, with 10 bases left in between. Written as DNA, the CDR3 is TGTGCCACCTTGGGGAAACCCTACGAGCAGTACTTC. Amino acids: CATLGKPYEQYF.

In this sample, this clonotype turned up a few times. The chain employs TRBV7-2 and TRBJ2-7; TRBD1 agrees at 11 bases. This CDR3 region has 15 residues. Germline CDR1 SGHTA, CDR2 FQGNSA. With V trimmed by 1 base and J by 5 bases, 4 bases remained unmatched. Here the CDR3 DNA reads TGTGCCAGCAGCTTAGGTGGACAGGGGGCCAACGAGCAGTACTTC. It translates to CASSLGGQGANEQYF.

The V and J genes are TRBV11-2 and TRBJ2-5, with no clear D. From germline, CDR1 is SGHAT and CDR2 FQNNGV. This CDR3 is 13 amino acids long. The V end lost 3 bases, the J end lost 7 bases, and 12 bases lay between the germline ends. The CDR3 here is CASSFTGSGTQYF. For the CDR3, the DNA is TGTGCCAGCAGCTTCACCGGGTCGGGGACCCAGTACTTC. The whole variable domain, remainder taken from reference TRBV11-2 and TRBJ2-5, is EAGVAQSPRYKIIEKRQSVAFWCNPISGHATLYWYQQILGQGPKLLIQFQNNGVVDDSQLPKDRFSAERLKGVDSTLKIQPAKLEDSAVYLCASSFTGSGTQYFGPGTRLLVL.

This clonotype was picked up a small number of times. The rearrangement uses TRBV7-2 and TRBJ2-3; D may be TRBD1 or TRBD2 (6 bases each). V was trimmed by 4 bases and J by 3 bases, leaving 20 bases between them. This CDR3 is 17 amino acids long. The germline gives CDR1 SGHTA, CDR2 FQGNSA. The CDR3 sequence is CASSSIGGTGRTDTQYF. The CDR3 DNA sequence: TGTGCCAGCAGCTCCATTGGGGGTACAGGGAGGACAGATACGCAGTATTTT.

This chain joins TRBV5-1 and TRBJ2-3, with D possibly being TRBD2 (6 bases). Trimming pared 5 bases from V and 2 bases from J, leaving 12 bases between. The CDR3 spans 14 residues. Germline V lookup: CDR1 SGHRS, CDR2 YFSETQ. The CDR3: CASSQTRPTDTQYF. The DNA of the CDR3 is TGCGCCAGCAGTCAGACTAGGCCCACAGATACGCAGTATTTT.

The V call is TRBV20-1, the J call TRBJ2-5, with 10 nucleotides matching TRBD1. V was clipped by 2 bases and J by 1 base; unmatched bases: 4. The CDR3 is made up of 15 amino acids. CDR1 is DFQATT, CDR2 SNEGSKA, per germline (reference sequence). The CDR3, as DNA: TGCAGTGCTAGAAGGACAGGGGGTCTCCAAGAGACCCAGTACTTC. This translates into CSARRTGGLQETQYF.